This TCR beta chain is from a study of T cell repertoires in cytomegalovirus infection. For the study at large: CMV infection together with matching HLA type was indicated by public TCR beta signatures.

This clonotype was seen at least ten times. Its antigen is unidentified. MiXCR, applied by TCRdb to the reads, yields one record per CDR3 protein. In the table there are over 450,000 distinct CDR3 sequences, 11% of which are singletons. Study observations and caveats: Carriers of CMV and the relevant HLA type were discriminated by public TCR beta frequency. What dominated the ex vivo response were HLA-C-restricted CMV-specific TCR beta clonotypes.

V lost 1 base, J lost 3 bases, and 6 bases lay in between. The CDR3 is 12 residues long. Germline CDR1 and CDR2: GTSNPN and SVGIG (reference sequence). Sequenced sample: PBMCs. The chain links TRBV30 to TRBJ2-5; D gene uncertain. The TCR originated in a human donor in good health (CMV status not recorded). Some clones in this sample may be carry-over from other donors' samples. Here the CDR3 DNA reads TGTGCCTGGAGTGAAGTGGAAGAGACCCAGTACTTC. Its protein product is CAWSEVEETQYF. The whole variable domain, remainder taken from reference TRBV30 and TRBJ2-5, is SQTIHQWPATLVQPVGSPLSLECTVEGTSNPNLYWYRQAAGRGLQLLFYSVGIGQISSEVPQNLSASRPQDRQFILSSKKLLLSDSGFYLCAWSEVEETQYFGPGTRLLVL.